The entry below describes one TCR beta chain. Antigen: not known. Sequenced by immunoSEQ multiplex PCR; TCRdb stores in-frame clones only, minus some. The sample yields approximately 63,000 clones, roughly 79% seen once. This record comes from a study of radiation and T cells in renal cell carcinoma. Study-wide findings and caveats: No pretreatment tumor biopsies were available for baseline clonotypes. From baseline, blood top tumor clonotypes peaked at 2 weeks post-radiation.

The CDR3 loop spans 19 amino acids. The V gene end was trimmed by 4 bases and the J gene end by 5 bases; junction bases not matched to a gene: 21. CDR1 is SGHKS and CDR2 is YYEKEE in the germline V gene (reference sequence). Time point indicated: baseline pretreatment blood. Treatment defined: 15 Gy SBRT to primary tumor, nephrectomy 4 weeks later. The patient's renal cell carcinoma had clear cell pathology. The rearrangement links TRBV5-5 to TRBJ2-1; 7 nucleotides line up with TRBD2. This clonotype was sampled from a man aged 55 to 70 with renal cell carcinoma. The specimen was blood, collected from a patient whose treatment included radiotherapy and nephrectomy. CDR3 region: CASSDDRLQASGINNEQFF. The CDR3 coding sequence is TGTGCCAGCAGCGACGACCGATTACAAGCCAGCGGGATTAACAATGAGCAGTTCTTC.